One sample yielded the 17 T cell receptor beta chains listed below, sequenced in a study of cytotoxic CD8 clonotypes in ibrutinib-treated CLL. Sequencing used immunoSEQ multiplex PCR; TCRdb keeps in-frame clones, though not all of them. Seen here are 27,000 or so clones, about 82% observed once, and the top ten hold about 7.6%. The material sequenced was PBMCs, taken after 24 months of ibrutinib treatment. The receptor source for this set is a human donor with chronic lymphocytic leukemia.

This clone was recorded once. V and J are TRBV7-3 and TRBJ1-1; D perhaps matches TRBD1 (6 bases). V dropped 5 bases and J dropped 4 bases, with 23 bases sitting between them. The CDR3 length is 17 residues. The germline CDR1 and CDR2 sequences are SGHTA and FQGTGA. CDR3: CASSARQDLMVGTEAFF. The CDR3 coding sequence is TGTGCCAGCAGCGCCAGACAGGATCTAATGGTGGGCACTGAAGCTTTCTTT.

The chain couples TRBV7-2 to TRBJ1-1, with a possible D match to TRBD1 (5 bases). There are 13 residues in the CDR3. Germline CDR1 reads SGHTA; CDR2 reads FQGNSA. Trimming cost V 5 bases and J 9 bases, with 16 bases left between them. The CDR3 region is CASSTTGPPQAFF. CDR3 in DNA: TGTGCCAGCAGCACAACAGGTCCTCCACAAGCTTTCTTT.

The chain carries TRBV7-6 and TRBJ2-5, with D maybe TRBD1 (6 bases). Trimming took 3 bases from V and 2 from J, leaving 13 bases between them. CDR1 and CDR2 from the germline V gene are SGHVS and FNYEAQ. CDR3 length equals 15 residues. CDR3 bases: TGTGCCAGCAGCTTGTCGGCAGGGGTACAAGAGACCCAGTACTTC. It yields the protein CASSLSAGVQETQYF.

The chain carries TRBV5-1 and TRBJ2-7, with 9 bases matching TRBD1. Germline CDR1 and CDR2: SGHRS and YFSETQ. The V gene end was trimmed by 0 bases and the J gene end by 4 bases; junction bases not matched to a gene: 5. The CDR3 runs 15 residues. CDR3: CASSLGTGDFYEQYF. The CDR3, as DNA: TGCGCCAGCAGCTTGGGGACAGGGGACTTTTACGAGCAGTACTTC.

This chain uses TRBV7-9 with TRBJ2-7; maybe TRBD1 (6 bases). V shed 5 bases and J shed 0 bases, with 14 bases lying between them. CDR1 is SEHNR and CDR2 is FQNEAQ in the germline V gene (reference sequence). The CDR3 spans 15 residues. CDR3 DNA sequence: TGTGCCAGCAGCCCTCACCAGGGACACTCCTACGAGCAGTACTTC. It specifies CASSPHQGHSYEQYF.

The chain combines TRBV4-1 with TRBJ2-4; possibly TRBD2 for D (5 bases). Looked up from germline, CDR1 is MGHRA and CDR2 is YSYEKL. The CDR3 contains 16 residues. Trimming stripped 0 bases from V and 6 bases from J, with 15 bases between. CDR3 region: CASSQDLRLGGNIQYF. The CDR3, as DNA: TGCGCCAGCAGCCAAGACTTAAGGTTAGGAGGAAACATTCAGTACTTC.

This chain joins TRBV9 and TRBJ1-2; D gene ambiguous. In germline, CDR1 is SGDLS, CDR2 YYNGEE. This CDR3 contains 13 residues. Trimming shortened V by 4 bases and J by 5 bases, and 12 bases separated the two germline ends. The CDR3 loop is CASSPAEGYGYTF. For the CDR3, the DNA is TGTGCCAGCAGCCCGGCGGAGGGTTATGGCTACACCTTC. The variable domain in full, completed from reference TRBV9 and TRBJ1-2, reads DSGVTQTPKHLITATGQRVTLRCSPRSGDLSVYWYQQSLDQGLQFLIQYYNGEERAKGNILERFSAQQFPDLHSELNLSSLELGDSALYFCASSPAEGYGYTFGSGTRLTVV.

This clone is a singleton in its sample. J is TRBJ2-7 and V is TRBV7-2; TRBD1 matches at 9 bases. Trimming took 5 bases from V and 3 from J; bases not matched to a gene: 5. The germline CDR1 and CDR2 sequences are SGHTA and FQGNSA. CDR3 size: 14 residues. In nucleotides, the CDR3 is TGTGCCAGCAGCACCGGGACAGGGTACTACGAGCAGTACTTC. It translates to CASSTGTGYYEQYF.

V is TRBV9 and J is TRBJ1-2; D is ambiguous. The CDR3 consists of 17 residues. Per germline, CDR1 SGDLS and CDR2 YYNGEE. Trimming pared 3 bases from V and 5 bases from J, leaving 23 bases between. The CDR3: CASSDPRTAETGYGYTF. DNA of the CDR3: TGTGCCAGCAGCGACCCCCGTACCGCGGAGACCGGTTATGGCTACACCTTC.

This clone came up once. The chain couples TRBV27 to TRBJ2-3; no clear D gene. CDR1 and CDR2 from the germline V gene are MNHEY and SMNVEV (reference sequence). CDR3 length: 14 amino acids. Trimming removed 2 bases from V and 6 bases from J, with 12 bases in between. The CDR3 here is CASSLNRVRDTQYF. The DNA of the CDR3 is TGTGCCAGCAGTTTAAATAGGGTTCGGGATACGCAGTATTTT.

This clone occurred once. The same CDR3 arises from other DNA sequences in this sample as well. CDR3 sequence reads: CAWRYGHNSPLHF. DNA for the CDR3: TGTGCCTGGAGGTACGGACATAATTCACCCCTCCACTTT. The chain combines TRBV30 with TRBJ1-6, with D unclear. Germline CDR1 and CDR2: GTSNPN and SVGIG (reference sequence). Deletions cut 3 bases from V and 5 bases from J, with 8 bases between. The CDR3 spans 13 residues.

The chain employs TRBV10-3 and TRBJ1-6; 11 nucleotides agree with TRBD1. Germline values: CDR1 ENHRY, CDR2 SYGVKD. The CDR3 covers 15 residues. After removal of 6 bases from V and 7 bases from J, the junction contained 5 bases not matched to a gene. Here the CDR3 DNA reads TGTGCCATCAGCGGACAGGGGGCAGGCAATTCACCCCTCCACTTT. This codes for CAISGQGAGNSPLHF.

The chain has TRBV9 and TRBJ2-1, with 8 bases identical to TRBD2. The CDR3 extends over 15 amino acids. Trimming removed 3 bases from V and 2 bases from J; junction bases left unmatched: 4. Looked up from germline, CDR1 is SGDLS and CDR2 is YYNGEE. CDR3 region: CASSDGGAPYNEQFF. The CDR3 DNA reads TGTGCCAGCAGCGACGGGGGGGCCCCCTACAATGAGCAGTTCTTC.

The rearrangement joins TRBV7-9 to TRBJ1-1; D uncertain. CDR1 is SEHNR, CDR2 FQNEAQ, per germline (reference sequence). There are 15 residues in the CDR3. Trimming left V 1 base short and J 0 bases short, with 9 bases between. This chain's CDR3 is CASSLGRVMNTEAFF. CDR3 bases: TGTGCCAGCAGCTTAGGTCGGGTTATGAACACTGAAGCTTTCTTT.

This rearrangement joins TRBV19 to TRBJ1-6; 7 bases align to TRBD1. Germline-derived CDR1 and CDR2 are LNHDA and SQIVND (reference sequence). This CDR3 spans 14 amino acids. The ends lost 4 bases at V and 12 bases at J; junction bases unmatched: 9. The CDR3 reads CASSTPDRPGPLHF. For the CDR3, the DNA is TGTGCCAGTAGTACCCCGGACAGGCCCGGACCCCTCCACTTT.

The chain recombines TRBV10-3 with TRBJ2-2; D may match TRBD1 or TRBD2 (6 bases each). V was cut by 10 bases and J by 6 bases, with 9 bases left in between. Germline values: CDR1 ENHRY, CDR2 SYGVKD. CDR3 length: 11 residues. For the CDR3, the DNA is TGTGCCACGAGGGGGGCCGGGGAGCTGTTTTTT. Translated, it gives CATRGAGELFF.

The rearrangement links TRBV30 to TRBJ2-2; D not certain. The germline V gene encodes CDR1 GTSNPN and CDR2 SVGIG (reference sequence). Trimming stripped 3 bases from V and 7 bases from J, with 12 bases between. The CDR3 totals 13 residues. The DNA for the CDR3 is TGTGCCTGGAGCGCATCTCGTCACGGGGAGCTGTTTTTT. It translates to CAWSASRHGELFF.